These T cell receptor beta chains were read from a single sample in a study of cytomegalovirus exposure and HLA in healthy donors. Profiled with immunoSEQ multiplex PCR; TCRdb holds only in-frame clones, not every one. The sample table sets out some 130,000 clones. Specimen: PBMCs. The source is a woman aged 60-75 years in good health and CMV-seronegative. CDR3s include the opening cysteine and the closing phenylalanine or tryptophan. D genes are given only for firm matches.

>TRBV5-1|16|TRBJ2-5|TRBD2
TGCGCCAGCAGCTTTAATAGCGGGGGGGTCCAAGAGACCCAGTACTTC
CASSFNSGGVQETQYF
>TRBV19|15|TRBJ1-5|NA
TGTGCCAGTAGCAGGGAATCGGCAAGCAATCAGCCCCAGCATTTT
CASSRESASNQPQHF
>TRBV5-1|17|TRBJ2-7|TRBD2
TGCGCCAGCAGCTTGGCCCTAGCGGGAGGCCAGCCCTACGAGCAGTACTTC
CASSLALAGGQPYEQYF
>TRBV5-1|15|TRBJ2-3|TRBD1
TGCGCCAGCAGCTGGACAGGGAGCCGAACAGATACGCAGTATTTT
CASSWTGSRTDTQYF
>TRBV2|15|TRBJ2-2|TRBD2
TGTGCCAGCAGTGGACTAGCGGGAGTTATCGGGGAGCTGTTTTTT
CASSGLAGVIGELFF
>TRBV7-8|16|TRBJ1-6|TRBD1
TGTGCCAGCGCGGAAAGAGGGGACAGGGGAAATTCACCCCTCCACTTT
CASAERGDRGNSPLHF
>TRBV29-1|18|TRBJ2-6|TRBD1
TGCAGCGTTGAAGGTCGGGACAGGGGGGGATCTGGGGCCAACGTCCTGACTTTC
CSVEGRDRGGSGANVLTF
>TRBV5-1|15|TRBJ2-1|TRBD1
TGCGCCAGCAGCTGGGGGGACAGGGTGCACAATGAGCAGTTCTTC
CASSWGDRVHNEQFF
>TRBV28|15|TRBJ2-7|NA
TGTGCCAGCAGCCACTCGCAGGACGGGACCTACGAGCAGTACTTC
CASSHSQDGTYEQYF
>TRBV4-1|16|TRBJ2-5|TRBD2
TGCGCCAGCAGCCAAGAAGATAGCGGGAGTTCGGAGACCCAGTACTTC
CASSQEDSGSSETQYF
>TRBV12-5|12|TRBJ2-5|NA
TGTGCTAGTGGTTTGGATAAAGAGACCCAGTACTTC
CASGLDKETQYF
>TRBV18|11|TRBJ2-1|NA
TGTGCCAGCTCGCAGACTATTGAGCAGTTCTTC
CASSQTIEQFF
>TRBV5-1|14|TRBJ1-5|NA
TGCGCCAGCAGTCCTGTGGGGGCGGGTCAGCCCCAGCATTTT
CASSPVGAGQPQHF
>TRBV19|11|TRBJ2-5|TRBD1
TGTGCCAGTAGTATTGGGCAGGGGGCCCACTTC
CASSIGQGAHF
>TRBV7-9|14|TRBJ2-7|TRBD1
TGTGCCAGCAGCTTAATGGGACAGGGATACGAGCAGTACTTC
CASSLMGQGYEQYF
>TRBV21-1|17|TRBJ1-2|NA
TGTGCCAGCAGCAAAGGCAGGGGGCCGGGATATGGCTATGGCTACACCTTC
CASSKGRGPGYGYGYTF
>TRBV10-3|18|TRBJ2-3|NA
TGTGCCATCAGCGTTAACCGCAGGGGGCTAGCGGGAACAGATACGCAGTATTTT
CAISVNRRGLAGTDTQYF
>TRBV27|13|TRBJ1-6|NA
TGTGCCAGCAGTCCTCGGGTCAATTCACCCCTCCATTTT
CASSPRVNSPLHF
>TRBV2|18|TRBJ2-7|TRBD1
TGTGCCAGCAGCGCCAGTGACAGGGAAGTGGTGGGATCCTACGAGCAGTACTTC
CASSASDREVVGSYEQYF
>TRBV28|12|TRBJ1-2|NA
TGTGCCTGCGAAGGGGTCCACTATGGCTACACCTTC
CACEGVHYGYTF
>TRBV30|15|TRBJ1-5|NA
TGTGCCTGGAGCCCCTTTGGGACTGCCAATCAGCCCCAGCATTTT
CAWSPFGTANQPQHF
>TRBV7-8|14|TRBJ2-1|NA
TGTGCCAGCTTTGGCAGGGGGGCCTCCAATGAGCAGTTCTTC
CASFGRGASNEQFF
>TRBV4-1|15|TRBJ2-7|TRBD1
TGCGCCAGCAGCCAAGGGGGACAGGGCCCCTACGAGCAGTACTTC
CASSQGGQGPYEQYF
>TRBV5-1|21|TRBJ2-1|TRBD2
TGCGCCAGCAGACCTTGGACAGGCCGCATCTTAGCGGGAGGGGAATACAATGAGCAGTTCTTC
CASRPWTGRILAGGEYNEQFF
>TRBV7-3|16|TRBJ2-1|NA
TGTGCCAGCAGCTTAACGCGGGAATTTAATTACAATGAGCAGTTCTTC
CASSLTREFNYNEQFF
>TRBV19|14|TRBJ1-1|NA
TGTGCCAGTAGTATGGGAGACACGAGCACTGAAGCTTTCTTT
CASSMGDTSTEAFF
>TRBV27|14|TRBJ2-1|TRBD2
TGTGCCAGCAGTTTTTTGGGAGGGGATAATGAGCAGTTCTTC
CASSFLGGDNEQFF
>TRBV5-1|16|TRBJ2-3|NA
TGCGCCAGCAGCTTGGGTACAGGGACGAGCACAGATACGCAGTATTTT
CASSLGTGTSTDTQYF
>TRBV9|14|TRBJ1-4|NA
TGTGCCAGCAGCCCAGGCGTGACTAATGAAAAACTGTTTTTT
CASSPGVTNEKLFF
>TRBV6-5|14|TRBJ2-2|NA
TGTGCCAGCACAACTAGCTTCGTGACCGGGGAGCTGTTTTTT
CASTTSFVTGELFF
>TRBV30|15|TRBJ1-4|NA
TGTGCCTGGAGCCTAGGGACTTCAACTAATGAAAAACTGTTTTTT
CAWSLGTSTNEKLFF
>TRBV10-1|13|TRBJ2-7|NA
TGCGCCAGCAGTGAGTACGGGGGAAGGGAGCAGTACTTC
CASSEYGGREQYF
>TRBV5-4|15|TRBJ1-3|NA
TGTGCCAGCAGCCTCGACAGAAACTCTGGAAACACCATATATTTT
CASSLDRNSGNTIYF
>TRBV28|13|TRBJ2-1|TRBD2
TGTTCATCGGGGACTAGTTCCTACAATGAGCAGTTCTTC
CSSGTSSYNEQFF
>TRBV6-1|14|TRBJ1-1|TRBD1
TGTGCCAGCAGGGACAGGGAGGGGAACACTGAAGCTTTCTTT
CASRDREGNTEAFF
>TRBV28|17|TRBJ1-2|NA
TGTGCCAGCAGTGCGCGGACAGAGGAATGGATCAACTATGGCTACACCTTC
CASSARTEEWINYGYTF
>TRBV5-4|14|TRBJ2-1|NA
TGTGCCGGCCAATCCCAAAGCTCCTACAATGAGCAGTTCTTC
CAGQSQSSYNEQFF
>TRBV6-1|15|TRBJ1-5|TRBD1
TGTGCCAGCAGCGACAGGGGTTATAGCAATCAGCCCCAGCATTTT
CASSDRGYSNQPQHF
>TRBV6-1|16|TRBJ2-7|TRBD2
TGTGCCAGCAGTGAGAATCTAGCGGGAGGCTCCTACGAGCAGTACTTC
CASSENLAGGSYEQYF
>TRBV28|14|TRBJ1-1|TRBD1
TGTGCCAGCAGTTTAGTCAGGGGGATTACTGAAGCTTTCTTT
CASSLVRGITEAFF
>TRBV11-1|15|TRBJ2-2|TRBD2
TGTGCCAGCAGCCTCGGGGGGGGGCGAACCGGGGAGCTGTTTTTT
CASSLGGGRTGELFF
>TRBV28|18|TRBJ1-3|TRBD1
TGTGCCAGCAGCATCCGGGACAGGGGGGTTTACTCTGGAAACACCATATATTTT
CASSIRDRGVYSGNTIYF
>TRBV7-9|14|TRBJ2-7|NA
TGTGCCAGCAGCCCCGGGACACCCCGATACGAGCAGTACTTC
CASSPGTPRYEQYF
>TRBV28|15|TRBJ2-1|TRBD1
TGTGCCAGCAAGTTTGGCCTGACAGGGGATAATGAGCAGTTCTTC
CASKFGLTGDNEQFF
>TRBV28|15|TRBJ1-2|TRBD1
TGTGCCAGCAGGTCATCCCCAGACAGGGGCTATGGCTACACCTTC
CASRSSPDRGYGYTF
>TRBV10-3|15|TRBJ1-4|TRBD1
TGTGCCATCAGTGGAGCGGGGACAGGGAATGAAAAACTGTTTTTT
CAISGAGTGNEKLFF
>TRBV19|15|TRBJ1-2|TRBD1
TGTGCCAGTAGCGATGCACCGGGACAGGGCTATGGCTACACCTTC
CASSDAPGQGYGYTF
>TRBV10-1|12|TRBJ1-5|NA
TGCGCCACCAGCAGTAGCAATCAGCCCCAGCATTTT
CATSSSNQPQHF
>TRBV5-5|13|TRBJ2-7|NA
TGTGCCAGCAGCTTAACCCGGGGCTACGAGCAGTACTTC
CASSLTRGYEQYF
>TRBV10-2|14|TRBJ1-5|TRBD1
TGCGCCAGCAGGGGACAGCCCGACAATCAGCCCCAGCATTTT
CASRGQPDNQPQHF
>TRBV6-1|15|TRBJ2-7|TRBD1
TGTGCCAGCAGTGAAGCCCAGGGGGCGCGATACGAGCAGTACTTC
CASSEAQGARYEQYF
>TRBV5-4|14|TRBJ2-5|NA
TGTGCCAGCAGCTTGTTTGCGAACCAAGAGACCCAGTACTTC
CASSLFANQETQYF
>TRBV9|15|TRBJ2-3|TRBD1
TGTGCCAGCAGCCCGACAGGGGTCATCACAGATACGCAGTATTTT
CASSPTGVITDTQYF
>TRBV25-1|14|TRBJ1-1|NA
TGTGCCAGCAGTATAGGGGGGGGGACCACTGAAGCTTTCTTT
CASSIGGGTTEAFF
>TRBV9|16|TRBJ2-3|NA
TGTGCCAGCAGCCCGCGGCTGGACATCAGCACAGATACGCAGTATTTT
CASSPRLDISTDTQYF